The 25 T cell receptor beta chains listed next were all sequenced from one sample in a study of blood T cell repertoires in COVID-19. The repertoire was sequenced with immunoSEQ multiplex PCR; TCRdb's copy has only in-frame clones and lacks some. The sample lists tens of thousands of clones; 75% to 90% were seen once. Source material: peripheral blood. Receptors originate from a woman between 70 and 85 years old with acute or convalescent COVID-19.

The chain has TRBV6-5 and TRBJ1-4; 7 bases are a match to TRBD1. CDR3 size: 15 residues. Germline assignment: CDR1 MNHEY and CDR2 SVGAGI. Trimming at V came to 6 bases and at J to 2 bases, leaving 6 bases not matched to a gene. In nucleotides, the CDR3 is TGTGCCAGCAGGCTACAGGGGCAGACTAATGAAAAACTGTTTTTT. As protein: CASRLQGQTNEKLFF.

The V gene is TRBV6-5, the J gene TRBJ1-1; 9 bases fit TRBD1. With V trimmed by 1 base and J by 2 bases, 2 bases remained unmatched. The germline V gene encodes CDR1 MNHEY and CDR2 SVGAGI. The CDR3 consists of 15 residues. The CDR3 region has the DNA TGTGCCAGCAGTTACTGGACAGGGGCTAACACTGAAGCTTTCTTT. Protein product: CASSYWTGANTEAFF.

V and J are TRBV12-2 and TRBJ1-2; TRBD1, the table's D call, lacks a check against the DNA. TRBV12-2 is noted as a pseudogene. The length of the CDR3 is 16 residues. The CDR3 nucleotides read TGTGCAAGTCGCTTACCACGCCTCCAGGGTGGGCATGGCTACACCTTC. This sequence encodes CASRLPRLQGGHGYTF.

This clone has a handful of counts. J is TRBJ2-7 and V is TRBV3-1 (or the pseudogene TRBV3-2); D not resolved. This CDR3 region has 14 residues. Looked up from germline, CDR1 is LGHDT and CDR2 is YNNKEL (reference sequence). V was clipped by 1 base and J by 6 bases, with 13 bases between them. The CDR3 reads CASSQGGSPREQYF. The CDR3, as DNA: TGTGCCAGCAGCCAAGGCGGATCCCCCCGCGAGCAGTACTTC.

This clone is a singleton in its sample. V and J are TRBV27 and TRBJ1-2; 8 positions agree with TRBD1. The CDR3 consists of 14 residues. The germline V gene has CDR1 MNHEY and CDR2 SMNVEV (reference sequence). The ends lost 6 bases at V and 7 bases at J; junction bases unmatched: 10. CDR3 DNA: TGTGCCAGCAGCGTGGACAGGGCAATTACTGGCTACACCTTC. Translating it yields CASSVDRAITGYTF.

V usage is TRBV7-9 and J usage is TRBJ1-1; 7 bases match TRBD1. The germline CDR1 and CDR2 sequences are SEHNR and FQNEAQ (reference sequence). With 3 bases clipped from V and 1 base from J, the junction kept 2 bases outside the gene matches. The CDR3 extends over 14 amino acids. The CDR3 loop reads CASSLGTANTEAFF. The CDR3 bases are TGTGCCAGCAGCTTGGGGACAGCGAACACTGAAGCTTTCTTT.

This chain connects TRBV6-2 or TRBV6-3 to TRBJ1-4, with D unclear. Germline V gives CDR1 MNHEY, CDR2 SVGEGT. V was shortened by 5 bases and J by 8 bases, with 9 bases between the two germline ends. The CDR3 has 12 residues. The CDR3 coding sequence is TGTGCCAGCAGTGAGAGGGTAGAAAAACTGTTTTTT. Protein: CASSERVEKLFF.

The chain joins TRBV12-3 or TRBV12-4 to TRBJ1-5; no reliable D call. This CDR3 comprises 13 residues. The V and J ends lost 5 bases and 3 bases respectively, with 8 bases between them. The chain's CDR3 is CASSRAANQPQHF. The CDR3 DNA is TGTGCCAGCAGTCGCGCGGCCAATCAGCCCCAGCATTTT.

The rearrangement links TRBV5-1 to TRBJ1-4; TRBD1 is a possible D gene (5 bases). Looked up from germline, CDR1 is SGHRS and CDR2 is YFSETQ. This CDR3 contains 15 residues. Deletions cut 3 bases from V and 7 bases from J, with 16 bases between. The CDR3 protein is CASSWSGTALEKLFF. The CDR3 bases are TGCGCCAGCAGCTGGAGCGGGACGGCGCTTGAAAAACTGTTTTTT.

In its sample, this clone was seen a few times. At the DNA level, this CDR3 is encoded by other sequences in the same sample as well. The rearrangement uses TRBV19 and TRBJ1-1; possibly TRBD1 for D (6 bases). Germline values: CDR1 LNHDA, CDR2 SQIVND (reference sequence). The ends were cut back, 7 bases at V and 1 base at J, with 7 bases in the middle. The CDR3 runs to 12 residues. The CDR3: CASKQGNTEAFF. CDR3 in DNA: TGTGCCAGTAAACAGGGGAACACTGAAGCTTTCTTT.

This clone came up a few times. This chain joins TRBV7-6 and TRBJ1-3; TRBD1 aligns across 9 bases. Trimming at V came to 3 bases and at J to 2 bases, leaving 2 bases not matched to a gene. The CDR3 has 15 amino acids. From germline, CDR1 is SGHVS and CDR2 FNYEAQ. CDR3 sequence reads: CASSLGTGPGNTIYF. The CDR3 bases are TGTGCCAGCAGCTTGGGGACAGGGCCTGGAAACACCATATATTTT.

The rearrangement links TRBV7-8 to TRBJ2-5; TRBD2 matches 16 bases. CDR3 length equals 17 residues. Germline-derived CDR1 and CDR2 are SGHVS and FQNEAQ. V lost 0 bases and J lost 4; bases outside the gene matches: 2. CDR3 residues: CASSLAGTSGGGETQYF. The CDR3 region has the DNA TGTGCCAGCAGCTTAGCCGGGACTAGCGGGGGGGGAGAGACCCAGTACTTC.

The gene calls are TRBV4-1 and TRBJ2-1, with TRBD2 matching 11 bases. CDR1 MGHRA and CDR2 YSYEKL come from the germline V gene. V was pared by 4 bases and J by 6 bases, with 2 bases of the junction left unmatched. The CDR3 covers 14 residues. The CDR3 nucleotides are TGCGCCAGCAGCCCGGGACTAGCGGTCAATGAGCAGTTCTTC. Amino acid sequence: CASSPGLAVNEQFF.

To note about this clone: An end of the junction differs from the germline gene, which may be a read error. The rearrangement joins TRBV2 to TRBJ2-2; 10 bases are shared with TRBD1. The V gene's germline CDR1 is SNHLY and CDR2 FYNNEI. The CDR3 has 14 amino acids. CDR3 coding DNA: TGCGCCACCAGAGGACAGGGGGAATCCGGGGAGCTGTTTTTT. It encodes CATRGQGESGELFF.

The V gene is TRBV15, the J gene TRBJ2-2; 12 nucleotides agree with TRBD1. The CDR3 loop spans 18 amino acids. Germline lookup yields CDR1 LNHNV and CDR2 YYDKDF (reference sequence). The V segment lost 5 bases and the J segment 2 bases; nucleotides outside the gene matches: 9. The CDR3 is CATSGTDGTGGNTGELFF. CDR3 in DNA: TGTGCCACCAGCGGAACAGACGGGACAGGGGGCAACACCGGGGAGCTGTTTTTT.

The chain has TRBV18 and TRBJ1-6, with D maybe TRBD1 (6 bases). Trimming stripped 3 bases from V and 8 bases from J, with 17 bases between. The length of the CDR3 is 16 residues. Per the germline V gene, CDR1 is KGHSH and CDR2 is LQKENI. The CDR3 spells CASSPSYGTSDSPLHF. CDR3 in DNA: TGTGCCAGCTCACCGTCCTATGGGACAAGTGATTCACCCCTCCACTTT.

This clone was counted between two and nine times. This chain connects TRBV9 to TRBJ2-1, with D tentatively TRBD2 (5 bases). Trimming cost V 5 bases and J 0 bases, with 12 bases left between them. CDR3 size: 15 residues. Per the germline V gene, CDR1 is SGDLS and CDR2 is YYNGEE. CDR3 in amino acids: CASSDGVSSYNEQFF. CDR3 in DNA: TGTGCCAGCAGTGACGGGGTGAGCTCCTACAATGAGCAGTTCTTC.

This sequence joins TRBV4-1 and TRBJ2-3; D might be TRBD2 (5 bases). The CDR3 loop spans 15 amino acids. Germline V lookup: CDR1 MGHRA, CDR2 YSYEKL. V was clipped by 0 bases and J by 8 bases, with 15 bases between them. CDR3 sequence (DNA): TGCGCCAGCAGCCAAGATTCGAGGGTCCTGGGTACGCAGTATTTT. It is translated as CASSQDSRVLGTQYF.

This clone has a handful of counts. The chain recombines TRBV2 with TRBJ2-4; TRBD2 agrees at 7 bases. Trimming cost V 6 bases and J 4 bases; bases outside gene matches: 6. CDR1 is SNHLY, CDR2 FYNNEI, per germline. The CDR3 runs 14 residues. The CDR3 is CASSREGIKNIQYF. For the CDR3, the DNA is TGTGCCAGCAGCAGGGAGGGGATTAAAAACATTCAGTACTTC.

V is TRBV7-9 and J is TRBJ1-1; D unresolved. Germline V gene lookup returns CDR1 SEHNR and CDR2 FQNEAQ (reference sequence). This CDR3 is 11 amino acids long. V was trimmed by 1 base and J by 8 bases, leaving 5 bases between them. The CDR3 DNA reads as TGTGCCAGCAGCTTAGGCAGGGAAGCTTTCTTT. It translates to CASSLGREAFF.

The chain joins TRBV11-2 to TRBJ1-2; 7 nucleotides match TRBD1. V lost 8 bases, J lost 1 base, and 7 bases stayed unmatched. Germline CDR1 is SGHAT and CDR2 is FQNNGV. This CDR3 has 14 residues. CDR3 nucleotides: TGTGCCAGCGGCTCCTACAGGGGTAACTATGGCTACACCTTC. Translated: CASGSYRGNYGYTF. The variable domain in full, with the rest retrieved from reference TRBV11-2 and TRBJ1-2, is EAGVAQSPRYKIIEKRQSVAFWCNPISGHATLYWYQQILGQGPKLLIQFQNNGVVDDSQLPKDRFSAERLKGVDSTLKIQPAKLEDSAVYLCASGSYRGNYGYTFGSGTRLTVV.

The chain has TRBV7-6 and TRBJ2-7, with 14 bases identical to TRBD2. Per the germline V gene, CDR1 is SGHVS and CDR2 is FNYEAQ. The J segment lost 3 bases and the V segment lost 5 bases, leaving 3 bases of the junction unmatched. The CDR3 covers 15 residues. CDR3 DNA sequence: TGTGCCAGCAGCCCGGGACTAGCGGGGGTCTACGAGCAGTACTTC. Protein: CASSPGLAGVYEQYF.

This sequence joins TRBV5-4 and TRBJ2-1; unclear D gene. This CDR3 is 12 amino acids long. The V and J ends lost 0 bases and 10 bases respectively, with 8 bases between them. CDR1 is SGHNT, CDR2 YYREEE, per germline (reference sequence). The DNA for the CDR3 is TGTGCCAGCAGCTTGGGCAGACAAGAGCAGTTCTTC. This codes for CASSLGRQEQFF.

The chain's CDR3 is CASSDRDSNQPQHF. The CDR3 DNA follows: TGTGCCAGTAGCGACAGAGATAGCAATCAGCCCCAGCATTTT. The rearrangement uses TRBV19 and TRBJ1-5, with a tentative D call TRBD1 (5 bases). Trimming cost V 6 bases and J 0 bases, with 9 bases left between them. Germline V gives CDR1 LNHDA, CDR2 SQIVND (reference sequence). The CDR3 contains 14 residues.

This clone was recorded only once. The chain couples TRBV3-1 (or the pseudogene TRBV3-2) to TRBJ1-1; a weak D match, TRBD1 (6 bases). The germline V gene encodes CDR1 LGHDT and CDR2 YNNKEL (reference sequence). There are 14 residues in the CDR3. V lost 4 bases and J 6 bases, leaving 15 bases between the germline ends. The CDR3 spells CASSPADSPAEAFF. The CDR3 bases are TGTGCCAGCAGCCCGGCGGACAGCCCAGCTGAAGCTTTCTTT.